These 30 T cell receptor beta chains share one sample of origin, sequenced in a study of blood T cell repertoires in COVID-19. Assay used: immunoSEQ multiplex PCR; TCRdb lists only in-frame clones, some missing. Among approximately 50,000 clones listed, around 73% were seen once. Sequencing was done on a sample of PBMCs or T cells enriched from blood (not recorded which). These TCRs come from a woman between 50 and 59 years old with acute COVID-19.

This chain links TRBV2 with TRBJ1-2; no clear D gene. CDR1 is SNHLY and CDR2 is FYNNEI in the germline V gene. Trimming pared 4 bases from V and 4 bases from J, leaving 7 bases between. The CDR3 runs 12 residues. DNA for the CDR3: TGTGCCAGCAGTGCACAGACCTATGGCTACACCTTC. This encodes CASSAQTYGYTF.

Here the CDR3 DNA reads TGTGCCTGGAGTGTCCATCCTGGCAGGGGAGCCCAAGAGACCCAGTACTTC. It encodes CAWSVHPGRGAQETQYF. The gene calls are TRBV30 and TRBJ2-5; possible D gene TRBD1, 6 bases. The CDR3 length is 17 residues. V lost 0 bases and J 1 base, leaving 18 bases between the germline ends. Germline CDR1 is GTSNPN and CDR2 is SVGIG (reference sequence).

The chain couples TRBV3-1 (or the pseudogene TRBV3-2) to TRBJ2-7, with TRBD1 matching 9 bases. This CDR3 is 13 amino acids long. CDR1 and CDR2 (germline): LGHDT, YNNKEL (reference sequence). The ends lost 8 bases at V and 5 bases at J; junction bases unmatched: 7. The CDR3 is CASRGQGEDEQYF. Here the CDR3 DNA reads TGTGCCAGCCGGGGACAGGGCGAGGACGAGCAGTACTTC.

The chain links TRBV3-1 (or the pseudogene TRBV3-2) to TRBJ2-1, with 7 bases identical to TRBD2. The CDR3 length is 15 residues. Germline CDR1 is LGHDT and CDR2 is YNNKEL (reference sequence). V dropped 4 bases and J dropped 9; count of bases not matched to a gene: 12. The CDR3 sequence: CASSPKLEGRGEQFF. As DNA, the CDR3 is TGTGCCAGCAGCCCTAAACTAGAGGGGAGGGGTGAGCAGTTCTTC.

The genes are TRBV7-8 and TRBJ2-1; 10 bases are shared with TRBD1. CDR3 length equals 15 residues. The germline gives CDR1 SGHVS, CDR2 FQNEAQ. V lost 5 bases to trimming and J lost 5 bases; unmatched junction nucleotides: 6. The CDR3 spells CASSPGQGPHNEQFF. Here the CDR3 DNA reads TGTGCCAGCAGCCCGGGACAGGGGCCCCACAATGAGCAGTTCTTC. The full variable domain, in which reference TRBV7-8 and TRBJ2-1 provide the parts outside the CDR3, is GAGVSQSPRYKVAKRGQDVALRCDPISGHVSLFWYQQALGQGPEFLTYFQNEAQLDKSGLPSDRFFAERPEGSVSTLKIQRTQQEDSAVYLCASSPGQGPHNEQFFGPGTRLTVL.

The CDR3 reads CASSFSSGGSSYNEQFF. The CDR3 bases are TGTGCCAGCAGCTTCTCTAGCGGGGGCAGCTCCTACAATGAGCAGTTCTTC. This rearrangement joins TRBV7-3 to TRBJ2-1; TRBD2 matches 10 bases. Germline V gives CDR1 SGHTA, CDR2 FQGTGA. The CDR3 covers 17 residues. Unmatched junction bases numbered 5, after V lost 3 bases and J lost 0 bases.

V and J are TRBV7-6 and TRBJ1-4; 10 bases are shared with TRBD1. V shed 5 bases and J 12 bases; nucleotides not matched to a gene: 12. Germline V CDR1 and CDR2: SGHVS, FNYEAQ. The CDR3 runs 15 residues. The CDR3 nucleotides read TGTGCCAGCAGCCTGCGGACAGGGGGGCCGTCGGAACTGTTTTTT. Translation gives CASSLRTGGPSELFF. Drawing the rest from reference TRBV7-6 and TRBJ1-4, the complete variable domain is GAGVSQSPRYKVTKRGQDVALRCDPISGHVSLYWYRQALGQGPEFLTYFNYEAQQDKSGLPNDRFSAERPEGSISTLTIQRTEQRDSAMYRCASSLRTGGPSELFFGSGTQLSVL.

With respect to this clone: Distinct nucleotide sequences in the sample also encode this CDR3. The V call is TRBV25-1, the J call TRBJ1-2; 7 bases fit TRBD1. The germline gives CDR1 MGHDK, CDR2 SYGVNS. CDR3 size: 17 residues. After removal of 3 bases from V and 8 bases from J, the junction contained 18 bases not matched to a gene. The CDR3 sequence is CASSDLFPGQGVQGYTF. The CDR3 bases are TGTGCCAGCAGTGATCTCTTCCCGGGGCAGGGGGTCCAAGGCTACACCTTC.

The chain combines TRBV5-1 with TRBJ2-1, with 13 nucleotides matching TRBD2. J gave up 5 bases and V 4 bases, and 3 bases lay outside the gene matches. Germline CDR1 SGHRS, CDR2 YFSETQ. This CDR3 is built from 15 residues. The CDR3 loop reads CASSLTSGRNNEQFF. DNA for the CDR3: TGCGCCAGCAGCCTGACTAGCGGGAGGAACAATGAGCAGTTCTTC.

V and J are TRBV7-6 and TRBJ2-7; D possibly corresponds to TRBD1 (6 bases). V lost 0 bases and J lost 5, with 20 bases in between. This CDR3 has 17 residues. Germline CDR1 and CDR2: SGHVS and FNYEAQ. The DNA for the CDR3 is TGTGCCAGCAGCTTAGCCCTAATGGGGGCAGGGGCGGACGAGCAGTACTTC. Its protein product is CASSLALMGAGADEQYF.

The gene calls are TRBV19 and TRBJ1-6, with a possible D match to TRBD1 (6 bases). V was clipped by 8 bases and J by 1 base, with 15 bases between them. The germline V gene has CDR1 LNHDA and CDR2 SQIVND (reference sequence). There are 16 residues in the CDR3. This CDR3 is CASSEARGSYNSPLHF. The CDR3 nucleotides are TGTGCCAGTTCGGAGGCCAGGGGATCCTATAATTCACCCCTCCACTTT. Filled out from reference TRBV19 and TRBJ1-6, the complete variable domain reads DGGITQSPKYLFRKEGQNVTLSCEQNLNHDAMYWYRQDPGQGLRLIYYSQIVNDFQKGDIAEGYSVSREKKESFPLTVTSAQKNPTAFYLCASSEARGSYNSPLHFGNGTRLTVT.

The chain links TRBV3-1 (or the pseudogene TRBV3-2) to TRBJ1-1, with unresolved D. The V end lost 1 base, the J end lost 1 base, and 10 bases lay between the germline ends. Germline CDR1 LGHDT, CDR2 YNNKEL (reference sequence). CDR3 length: 15 amino acids. CDR3 in DNA: TGTGCCAGCAGCCAAGGGAACAGAGCGAACACTGAAGCTTTCTTT. It encodes CASSQGNRANTEAFF.

This clone came up once. The chain carries TRBV7-3 and TRBJ2-3, with 7 bases aligning to TRBD2. The J segment lost 4 bases and the V segment lost 2 bases, leaving 0 bases of the junction unmatched. Germline V CDR1 and CDR2: SGHTA, FQGTGA. This CDR3 is 13 amino acids long. CDR3 sequence (DNA): TGTGCCAGCAGCTTAGCGGGGGCAGATACGCAGTATTTT. This codes for CASSLAGADTQYF.

A few counts support this clone. The chain uses TRBV28 and TRBJ1-6, with D possibly being TRBD1 (5 bases). Germline V gene data show CDR1 as MDHEN and CDR2 as SYDVKM. The CDR3 covers 15 residues. Trimming removed 3 bases at V and 7 bases at J, with 13 bases between. Here the CDR3 reads CASSFGGMGNSPLHF. DNA of the CDR3: TGTGCCAGCAGTTTCGGGGGTATGGGGAATTCACCCCTCCACTTT.

The V and J genes are TRBV29-1 and TRBJ1-1; maybe TRBD1 (6 bases). Trimming left V 6 bases short and J 0 bases short, with 23 bases between. Germline V lookup: CDR1 SQVTM, CDR2 ANQGSEA. The CDR3 is 17 residues long. The CDR3 here is CSVLSTRGKLMNTEAFF. CDR3 in DNA: TGCAGCGTCCTCTCGACAAGGGGGAAACTCATGAACACTGAAGCTTTCTTT.

Written as DNA, the CDR3 is TGTGCCAGCAGCCAAGATCGAGAGCGGGGGAGACAAGAGAGAGATACGCAGTATTTT. It yields the protein CASSQDRERGRQERDTQYF. The genes are TRBV4-2 and TRBJ2-3, with 8 bases that match TRBD2. Germline trimming cut 0 bases from V and 5 bases from J; bases unmatched to any gene: 16. Germline values: CDR1 LGHNA, CDR2 YNFKEQ. The CDR3 runs to 19 residues.

In its sample, this clone was seen once. V gene TRBV19 combines with J gene TRBJ2-7, with TRBD1 matching over 9 bases. The CDR3 loop spans 15 amino acids. J was trimmed by 3 bases and V by 7 bases; bases with no gene match: 10. The V gene's germline CDR1 is LNHDA and CDR2 SQIVND (reference sequence). The CDR3, as DNA: TGTGCCAGTAAGGGGAACAGGGGGCAGGACTACGAGCAGTACTTC. Translated: CASKGNRGQDYEQYF.

The CDR3 DNA reads TGCGCCAGCAGCTTACTAGCGGGGAGGGGAGAGACCCAGTACTTC. Translating gives CASSLLAGRGETQYF. The V and J genes are TRBV5-1 and TRBJ2-5, with TRBD2 identical over 10 bases. Germline values: CDR1 SGHRS, CDR2 YFSETQ. The V and J ends lost 2 bases and 4 bases, in that order; junction bases with no gene match: 5. This CDR3 spans 15 amino acids. The entire variable domain, with the rest obtained from reference TRBV5-1 and TRBJ2-5, is as follows: KAGVTQTPRYLIKTRGQQVTLSCSPISGHRSVSWYQQTPGQGLQFLFEYFSETQRNKGNFPGRFSGRQFSNSRSEMNVSTLELGDSALYLCASSLLAGRGETQYFGPGTRLLVL.

The V call is TRBV11-2, the J call TRBJ2-7, with 9 nucleotides matching TRBD2. There are 15 residues in the CDR3. V shed 1 base, J shed 4 bases, and the junction held 5 bases outside the gene matches. Germline-derived CDR1 and CDR2 are SGHAT and FQNNGV. In DNA, the CDR3 is TGTGCCAGCAGCTTAGTGGGTAGCGGGGGATACGAGCAGTACTTC. It codes for CASSLVGSGGYEQYF. The variable domain in full, with the rest retrieved from reference TRBV11-2 and TRBJ2-7, is EAGVAQSPRYKIIEKRQSVAFWCNPISGHATLYWYQQILGQGPKLLIQFQNNGVVDDSQLPKDRFSAERLKGVDSTLKIQPAKLEDSAVYLCASSLVGSGGYEQYFGPGTRLTVT.

The J gene is TRBJ2-5, the V gene TRBV4-2; 8 bases line up with TRBD2. J gave up 4 bases and V 4 bases, and 8 bases lay outside the gene matches. The germline CDR1 and CDR2 sequences are LGHNA and YNFKEQ. This CDR3 has 15 residues. The DNA for the CDR3 is TGTGCCAGCAGCCCCAGCGGGGGAAGGGTAGAGACCCAGTACTTC. Amino acid sequence: CASSPSGGRVETQYF.

The genes are TRBV11-2 and TRBJ1-2, with 10 bases matching TRBD1. The CDR3 runs to 16 residues. Germline lookup yields CDR1 SGHAT and CDR2 FQNNGV. Trimming removed 5 bases from V and 5 bases from J; junction bases left unmatched: 11. The DNA for the CDR3 is TGTGCCAGCAGCCATTTCTCGCAGGGACAGGGGTATGGCTACACCTTC. Translation: CASSHFSQGQGYGYTF.

The genes are TRBV11-1 and TRBJ1-1, with D unclear. This CDR3 contains 13 residues. The V gene lost 3 bases and the J gene lost 2 bases, with 7 bases spanning the gap. Germline CDR1 SGHAT, CDR2 FQDESV (reference sequence). The CDR3: CASSFEINTEAFF. CDR3 coding DNA: TGTGCCAGCAGCTTCGAGATCAACACTGAAGCTTTCTTT.

This chain joins TRBV3-1 (or the pseudogene TRBV3-2) and TRBJ2-5, with D tentatively TRBD2 (5 bases). This CDR3 comprises 14 residues. Germline CDR1 is LGHDT and CDR2 is YNNKEL (reference sequence). V was pared by 0 bases and J by 8 bases, with 13 bases between. In DNA form, the CDR3 reads TGTGCCAGCAGCCAAGACGCGGGCCCGGGAACCCAGTACTTC. Its translation is CASSQDAGPGTQYF.

The rearrangement links TRBV14 to TRBJ2-7; possible D gene TRBD1, 5 bases. CDR3 length equals 15 residues. Trimming left V 1 base short and J 0 bases short, with 10 bases between. The V gene's germline CDR1 is SGHDN and CDR2 FVKESK. CDR3 in amino acids: CASSQGFRGSYEQYF. The CDR3 DNA reads as TGTGCCAGCAGCCAAGGGTTTAGGGGCTCCTACGAGCAGTACTTC.

This rearrangement joins TRBV25-1 to TRBJ1-1; D remains ambiguous. The germline V and J ends were trimmed by 5 bases and 0 bases, with 7 bases remaining between them. In germline, CDR1 is MGHDK, CDR2 SYGVNS. CDR3 length equals 13 residues. This chain's CDR3 is CASSTPMNTEAFF. Written as DNA, the CDR3 is TGTGCCAGCAGTACACCGATGAACACTGAAGCTTTCTTT.

The chain links TRBV4-1 to TRBJ2-2, with 7 bases aligning to TRBD1. Trimming cost V 2 bases and J 6 bases; bases outside gene matches: 6. Germline V gene data show CDR1 as MGHRA and CDR2 as YSYEKL. This CDR3 has 15 amino acids. The CDR3 DNA follows: TGCGCCAGCAGCCAATTGAGACAGGGTGCCGGGGAGCTGTTTTTT. Translating it yields CASSQLRQGAGELFF.

The table lists this clone with a few counts. This chain links TRBV2 with TRBJ1-5; TRBD1 matches at 10 bases. The germline V gene encodes CDR1 SNHLY and CDR2 FYNNEI. With V trimmed by 7 bases and J by 4 bases, 7 bases remained unmatched. The CDR3 extends over 15 amino acids. The CDR3 bases are TGTGCCAGCACCGAGGACAGGGGGTTTAATCAGCCCCAGCATTTT. Encoded protein: CASTEDRGFNQPQHF.

In this sample, this clone turned up once. The chain employs TRBV24-1 and TRBJ2-7, with D possibly TRBD2 on 6 matching bases. The germline V gene has CDR1 KGHDR and CDR2 SFDVKD. The CDR3 extends over 13 amino acids. Trimming took off 6 bases at V and 7 bases at J, with 15 bases between the two ends. CDR3 amino acids: CATSLARPREQYF. DNA for the CDR3: TGTGCCACCAGTCTAGCGAGGCCGCGGGAGCAGTACTTC.

This chain connects TRBV12-3 or TRBV12-4 to TRBJ1-6; D is undetermined. V lost 3 bases and J lost 10, with 7 bases in between. The CDR3 runs 12 residues. The CDR3 sequence: CASSFEQSPLHF. CDR3 nucleotide sequence: TGTGCCAGCAGTTTTGAACAGTCACCCCTCCACTTT.

In its sample, this clone was seen once. This rearrangement joins TRBV5-1 to TRBJ2-3; D perhaps matches TRBD1 (6 bases). Germline CDR1 reads SGHRS; CDR2 reads YFSETQ. The CDR3 length is 14 residues. Trimming removed 0 bases at V and 2 bases at J, with 7 bases between. The CDR3 protein is CASSLAGDTDTQYF. The CDR3 DNA reads TGCGCCAGCAGCTTGGCAGGGGACACAGATACGCAGTATTTT.